The 3 T cell receptor beta chains presented below share a single source sample, sequenced in a study of beta chain features in type 1 diabetes. Study-level points and caveats: Type 1 diabetes patients had TCRB CDR3s that were shorter (moderately but significantly so) in all four CD4+ subsets.

The authors reverse transcribed all of the isolated RNA, so sequencing captured expressed TCRB transcripts. Here immunoSEQ multiplex PCR was the method, and the copy in TCRdb shows in-frame clones only, minus some. The sample consists of roughly 50,000 clones, 35% to 55% of them appearing once. Their target antigens are unknown. The material sequenced was stem cell memory CD4+ T cells from blood. These receptors were obtained from a young man with type 1 diabetes.

The rearrangement links TRBV7-9 to TRBJ2-3; 9 bases agree with TRBD1. The CDR3 has 14 residues. CDR1 and CDR2 from the germline V gene are SEHNR and FQNEAQ (reference sequence). With 6 bases clipped from V and 3 bases from J, the junction kept 4 bases outside the gene matches. The CDR3 DNA reads as TGTGCCAGCAGATGGACAGGGGAAACAGATACGCAGTATTTT. Translation gives CASRWTGETDTQYF.

This chain uses TRBV5-1 with TRBJ2-1; TRBD2 matches at 8 bases. Germline V lookup: CDR1 SGHRS, CDR2 YFSETQ. This CDR3 is built from 16 residues. V lost 0 bases, J lost 7 bases, and 9 bases stayed unmatched. CDR3 coding DNA: TGCGCCAGCAGCTTGGTGCGGGAGGCCACTAAGAATGAGCAGTTCTTC. It encodes CASSLVREATKNEQFF.

This clone showed up just once. The chain employs TRBV7-9 and TRBJ2-3; 9 nucleotides match TRBD1. Per germline, CDR1 SEHNR and CDR2 FQNEAQ (reference sequence). The CDR3 covers 14 residues. Germline trimming cut 4 bases from V and 3 bases from J; bases unmatched to any gene: 2. CDR3 amino acids: CASSSGQGTDTQYF. The CDR3 coding sequence is TGTGCCAGCAGCTCGGGACAGGGTACAGATACGCAGTATTTT. The complete variable domain, with remaining parts taken from reference TRBV7-9 and TRBJ2-3, reads DTGVSQNPRHKITKRGQNVTFRCDPISEHNRLYWYRQTLGQGPEFLTYFQNEAQLEKSRLLSDRFSAERPKGSFSTLEIQRTEQGDSAMYLCASSSGQGTDTQYFGPGTRLTVL.